The entry below describes one T cell receptor (beta chain). Its antigen is currently unknown. This table comes from immunoSEQ multiplex PCR, and its TCRdb copy is limited to in-frame clones, with some not included. This table has 8,500 to 10,000 clones, just under 70% appearing once. The sample comes from a study of neoadjuvant anti-PD-1 for oral cavity cancer. Study overall: Most patients had three to four biweekly doses of 3 mg/kg nivolumab before resection.

Trimming removed 8 bases at V and 0 bases at J, with 10 bases between. Germline-derived CDR1 and CDR2 are SNHLY and FYNNEI. This CDR3 spans 13 amino acids. As to time point: after neoadjuvant nivolumab, at surgical resection. Patients were newly diagnosed with stage II-IVA oral cavity squamous cell carcinoma without prior systemic or radiation treatment. Patients had HPV-negative, locally advanced oral cavity squamous cell carcinoma. Study-level points and caveats: Higher pretreatment blood Treg/Th17 ratios correlated with higher pretreatment blood and lower post-treatment tumor TCRbeta clonality.

The starting material was PBMCs, obtained after nivolumab (anti-PD-1) treatment. The receptor was isolated from a person aged 35 to 85 with oral cavity squamous cell carcinoma. The V and J genes are TRBV2 and TRBJ1-1; D call uncertain. The CDR3 spells CASGGRVNTEAFF. CDR3 in DNA: TGTGCCAGCGGTGGTAGGGTGAACACTGAAGCTTTCTTT. The full variable domain, rest sourced from reference TRBV2 and TRBJ1-1, is EPEVTQTPSHQVTQMGQEVILRCVPISNHLYFYWYRQILGQKVEFLVSFYNNEISEKSEIFDDQFSVERPDGSNFTLKIRSTKLEDSAMYFCASGGRVNTEAFFGQGTRLTVV.